The 4 T cell receptor beta chains in this list originate from one sample, sequenced in a study of spatial heterogeneity in lung cancer. Regarding time point: sample taken at primary tumor resection. A single record per CDR3 protein comes from TCRdb applying MiXCR to the 5' RACE reads. The table has 20,000 to 30,000 distinct CDR3 sequences, approximately 4.8% seen once. Sequences were derived from PBMCs, sampled at surgery. The source of these receptors is a male donor with early-stage non-small cell lung cancer.

This clonotype was detected many times. The rearrangement joins TRBV11-2 to TRBJ2-2; a possible D gene is TRBD2 (5 bases). Germline V lookup: CDR1 SGHAT, CDR2 FQNNGV. This CDR3 region has 14 residues. V was clipped by 8 bases and J by 1 base, with 11 bases between them. CDR3 in amino acids: CASFARENTGELFF. CDR3 bases: TGTGCCAGCTTCGCCCGGGAGAACACCGGGGAGCTGTTTTTT.

Concerning this clonotype: This may arise from a read error, as a much more abundant clone is one base away. V usage is TRBV7-6 and J usage is TRBJ1-6; TRBD1 might be the D (5 bases). Germline V gives CDR1 SGHVS, CDR2 FNYEAQ. V was trimmed by 1 base and J by 10 bases, leaving 17 bases between them. The CDR3 contains 16 residues. CDR3 nucleotide sequence: TGTGCCAGCAGCTTAGACAGGCGGGCCTTTCGGTCACCCCTCCACTTT. As protein: CASSLDRRAFRSPLHF.

In its sample, this clonotype was seen many times. This chain connects TRBV28 to TRBJ1-1; 9 bases align to TRBD1. V lost 6 bases, J lost 4 bases, and 9 bases stayed unmatched. The CDR3 runs to 15 residues. Germline lookup yields CDR1 MDHEN and CDR2 SYDVKM. For the CDR3, the DNA is TGTGCCAGCAGCCAACAGGGGGCGGGGAGCACTGAAGCTTTCTTT. As protein: CASSQQGAGSTEAFF.

At least ten counts were recorded for this clonotype. The genes are TRBV7-8 and TRBJ1-2; 10 bases are a match to TRBD1. The V segment lost 1 base and the J segment 5 bases; nucleotides outside the gene matches: 10. Germline CDR1 and CDR2: SGHVS and FQNEAQ. This CDR3 is built from 17 residues. The CDR3 loop reads CASSLGPQTGGRYGYTF. In nucleotides, the CDR3 is TGTGCCAGCAGCTTAGGCCCCCAGACAGGGGGCAGGTATGGCTACACCTTC.